Sequencing of this T cell receptor (beta chain) was carried out in a study of Graves' ophthalmopathy and Graves' hyperthyroidism. Beta-chain TCR CDR3 regions were amplified from RNA transcripts. RT-PCR in the first round used HTBI primers; a second-round multiplex PCR followed. Using its own MiXCR run on the multiplex PCR reads, TCRdb lists one record per CDR3 protein. The sample contains 560,000 or so distinct CDR3 sequences, under 45% of which appear only once. This CDR3 is 14 amino acids long. The germline CDR1 and CDR2 sequences are DFQATT and SNEGSKA (reference sequence). The V and J ends lost 0 bases and 2 bases respectively, with 8 bases between them. This clonotype was observed many times.

This sequence originates from an adult man with Graves' hyperthyroidism. The V gene is TRBV20-1, the J gene TRBJ1-5; D is uncertain. Input material: peripheral blood or thyroid tissue (not recorded which). CDR3 nucleotides: TGCAGTGCTAGAGATATTGTTGGCAATCAGCCCCAGCATTTT. Its translation is CSARDIVGNQPQHF.